The clone carrying this TCR beta chain was seen repeatedly, ten times or more. Its antigen is unknown. The germline V gene encodes CDR1 KGHDR and CDR2 SFDVKD. This CDR3 has 14 amino acids. V lost 6 bases and J 2 bases, leaving 11 bases between the germline ends. This sample was included in a study of breast tumors, draining lymph nodes, adjacent tissues. TCRdb used MiXCR to reprocess the multiplex PCR reads, holding one entry per CDR3 protein. The table lists fewer than 150,000 distinct CDR3 sequences, around 21% of them singletons. The lymph nodes were axillary draining lymph nodes from breast cancer patients. Study-wide results and limits: Tumor repertoires ranked between lymph nodes and nontumor tissue in diversity, with V and J gene preferences.

The chain joins TRBV24-1 to TRBJ2-3, with D tentatively TRBD1 (6 bases). The clonotype originates from a female donor with breast cancer. Some clones in this sample may be carry-over from other donors' samples. Sample: axillary lymph node tissue. The CDR3: CATSTGHPTDTQYF. DNA of the CDR3: TGTGCCACCAGTACGGGACACCCCACAGATACGCAGTATTTT.